A selection of T cell receptor beta chains follows, all from one sample in a study of vaccination and CD4 T cells after COVID-19. Antigens of these TCRs are unknown. Via MiXCR, TCRdb re-called the PCR reads, giving one row per CDR3 protein. This repertoire shows 7,500 to 10,000 distinct CDR3 sequences, 45% found once; its top ten account for roughly a tenth. The sequenced sample consisted of CD4+ T cells from blood, cultured in vitro. The source is a human donor in good health. The CDR3 runs from the conserved cysteine through the conserved F or W. Each record gives: CDR3 length, D gene, clone size, V gene, J gene, CDR3 DNA, CDR3 protein. The D gene is left open where the match is weak. A clone size is listed for some rows: how often the clone was seen (once, few, many), or a class if it is expanded.

13	-	-	TRBV20-1	TRBJ1-6	TGCAGTGCTAGGAGGGCGGGCAATTCACCCCTCCACTTT	CSARRAGNSPLHF
14	TRBD2	-	TRBV4-1	TRBJ2-3	TGCGCCAGCAGCCAGGGACTAGCCACAGATACGCAGTATTTT	CASSQGLATDTQYF
12	TRBD1	few	TRBV6-1	TRBJ1-2	TGTGCCAGCAGACAGGGGCCAGAGGGCTACACCTTC	CASRQGPEGYTF
17	-	-	TRBV20-1	TRBJ2-6	TGCAGTGCGTGGCGGGACACGCGAAGCTCTGGGGCCAACGTCCTGACTTTC	CSAWRDTRSSGANVLTF
14	-	few	TRBV27	TRBJ2-2	TGTGCCAGCAGTTTACGGGGGAGCACCGGGGAGCTGTTTTTT	CASSLRGSTGELFF
12	-	-	TRBV2	TRBJ2-7	TGTGCCAGCAGTCGGCAGTCCTACGAGCAGTACTTC	CASSRQSYEQYF
13	-	-	TRBV4-2	TRBJ2-7	TGTGCCAGCAGCCAAGAAGTCTCCTACGAGCAGTACTTC	CASSQEVSYEQYF
15	-	-	TRBV3-1	TRBJ1-2	TGTGCCAGCAGCCAAGGGGGGAATCCCTACTATGGCTACACCTTC	CASSQGGNPYYGYTF
14	TRBD1	-	TRBV5-1	TRBJ1-6	TGCGCCAGCAGCTTGGAGGGACAGAATTCACCCCTCCACTTT	CASSLEGQNSPLHF
15	TRBD1	-	TRBV18	TRBJ2-7	TGTGCCAGCCCACCTGGGACAGGGGGGACCTACGAGCAGTACTTC	CASPPGTGGTYEQYF
14	-	-	TRBV19	TRBJ1-3	TGTGCCAGTAGTATAGGTAGCTCTGGAAACACCATATATTTT	CASSIGSSGNTIYF
13	TRBD2	-	TRBV12-3/TRBV12-4	TRBJ2-1	TGTGCCAGCAGACTAGCGGGGTACAATGAGCAGTTCTTC	CASRLAGYNEQFF